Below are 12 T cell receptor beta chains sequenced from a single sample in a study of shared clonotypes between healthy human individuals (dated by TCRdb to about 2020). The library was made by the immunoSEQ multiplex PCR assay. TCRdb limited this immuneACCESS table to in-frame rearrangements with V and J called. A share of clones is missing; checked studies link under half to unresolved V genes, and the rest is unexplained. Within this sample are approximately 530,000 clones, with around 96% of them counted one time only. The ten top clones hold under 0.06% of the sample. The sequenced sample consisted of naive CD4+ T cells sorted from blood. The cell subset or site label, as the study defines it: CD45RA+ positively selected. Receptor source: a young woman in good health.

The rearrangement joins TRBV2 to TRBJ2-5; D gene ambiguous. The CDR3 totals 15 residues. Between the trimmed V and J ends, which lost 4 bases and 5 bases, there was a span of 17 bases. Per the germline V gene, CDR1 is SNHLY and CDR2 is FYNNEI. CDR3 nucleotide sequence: TGTGCCAGCAGTGTCTTCGACACGGCTGGGGAGACCCAGTACTTC. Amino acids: CASSVFDTAGETQYF.

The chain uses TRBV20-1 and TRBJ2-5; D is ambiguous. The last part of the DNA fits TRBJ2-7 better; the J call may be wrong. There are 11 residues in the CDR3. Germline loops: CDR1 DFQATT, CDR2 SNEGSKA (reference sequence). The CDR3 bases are TGCAGTGCCCTCTTGGTCTACGAGCAGTACTTC. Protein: CSALLVYEQYF.

The CDR3 sequence: CASSTAYAPRYFF. DNA of the CDR3: TGTGCCAGCAGTACTGCTTACGCTCCGCGGTACTTCTTC. The chain links TRBV28 to TRBJ2-1; unclear D gene. The CDR3 extends over 13 amino acids. Germline CDR1 MDHEN, CDR2 SYDVKM. The V and J ends lost 5 bases and 16 bases respectively, with 21 bases between them. The whole variable domain, remainder taken from reference TRBV28 and TRBJ2-1, is DVKVTQSSRYLVKRTGEKVFLECVQDMDHENMFWYRQDPGLGLRLIYFSYDVKMKEKGDIPEGYSVSREKKERFSLILESASTNQTSMYLCASSTAYAPRYFFGPGTRLTVL.

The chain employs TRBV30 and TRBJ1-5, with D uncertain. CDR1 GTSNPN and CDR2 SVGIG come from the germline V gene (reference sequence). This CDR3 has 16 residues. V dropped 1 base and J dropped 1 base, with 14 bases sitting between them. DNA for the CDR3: TGTGCCTGGAGTGGACAAAGCGGAGGCAGCAATCAGCCCCAGCATTTT. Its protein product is CAWSGQSGGSNQPQHF.

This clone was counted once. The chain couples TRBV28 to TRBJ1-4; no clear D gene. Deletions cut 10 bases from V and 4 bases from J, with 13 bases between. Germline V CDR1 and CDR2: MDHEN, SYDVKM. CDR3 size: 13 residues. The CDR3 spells CAIKTGVNEKLFF. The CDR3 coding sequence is TGTGCCATCAAAACCGGGGTTAATGAAAAACTGTTTTTT.

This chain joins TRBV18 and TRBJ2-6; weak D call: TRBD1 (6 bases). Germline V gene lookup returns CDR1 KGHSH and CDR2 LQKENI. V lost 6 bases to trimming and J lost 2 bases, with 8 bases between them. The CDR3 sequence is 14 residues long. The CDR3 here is CASSTGTGANVLTF. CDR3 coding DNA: TGTGCCAGCTCTACAGGGACTGGGGCCAACGTCCTGACTTTC.

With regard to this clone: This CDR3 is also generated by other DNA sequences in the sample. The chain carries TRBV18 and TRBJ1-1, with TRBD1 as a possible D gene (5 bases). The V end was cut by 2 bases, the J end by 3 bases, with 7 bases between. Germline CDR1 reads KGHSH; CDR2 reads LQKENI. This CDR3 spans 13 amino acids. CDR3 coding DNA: TGTGCCAGCTCACCAGGGGGGGACACTGAAGCTTTCTTT. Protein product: CASSPGGDTEAFF.

The CDR3 reads CASRGAGEETQYF. In nucleotides, the CDR3 is TGCGCCAGCAGAGGGGCTGGAGAAGAGACCCAGTACTTC. V usage is TRBV5-1 and J usage is TRBJ2-5; weak D call: TRBD1 (5 bases). V was cut by 5 bases and J by 3 bases, with 11 bases left in between. Germline V gene sequence: CDR1 SGHRS, CDR2 YFSETQ. The CDR3 loop spans 13 amino acids. Full variable domain (missing parts from reference TRBV5-1 and TRBJ2-5): KAGVTQTPRYLIKTRGQQVTLSCSPISGHRSVSWYQQTPGQGLQFLFEYFSETQRNKGNFPGRFSGRQFSNSRSEMNVSTLELGDSALYLCASRGAGEETQYFGPGTRLLVL.

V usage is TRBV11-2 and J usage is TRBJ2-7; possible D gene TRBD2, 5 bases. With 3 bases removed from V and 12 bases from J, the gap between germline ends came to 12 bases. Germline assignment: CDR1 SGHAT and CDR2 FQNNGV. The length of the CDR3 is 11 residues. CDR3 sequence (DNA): TGTGCCAGCAGCTTTCAAGGTGCGGGGTACTTC. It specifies CASSFQGAGYF.

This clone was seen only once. The CDR3 DNA sequence: TGTGCCAGCAGTCCAATAAGTACAGGGGTTCGTTCTGGCTACACCTTC. Translation: CASSPISTGVRSGYTF. The chain carries TRBV27 and TRBJ1-2, with 7 bases aligning to TRBD1. CDR3 length: 16 residues. V shed 5 bases, J shed 7 bases, and the junction held 16 bases outside the gene matches. From germline, CDR1 is MNHEY and CDR2 SMNVEV (reference sequence).

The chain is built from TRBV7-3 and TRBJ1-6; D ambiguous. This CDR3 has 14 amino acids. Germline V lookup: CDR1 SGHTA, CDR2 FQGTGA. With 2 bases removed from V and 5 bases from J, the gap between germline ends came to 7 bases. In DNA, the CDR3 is TGTGCCAGCAGCTTATCACAGAATAATTCACCCCTCCACTTT. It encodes CASSLSQNNSPLHF.

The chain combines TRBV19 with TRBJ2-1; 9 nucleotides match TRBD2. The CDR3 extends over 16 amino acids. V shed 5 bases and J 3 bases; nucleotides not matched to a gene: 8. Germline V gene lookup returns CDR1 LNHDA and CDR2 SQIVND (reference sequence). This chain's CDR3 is CASSPLAGVFYNEQFF. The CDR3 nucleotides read TGTGCCAGTAGTCCGTTAGCGGGGGTCTTCTACAATGAGCAGTTCTTC. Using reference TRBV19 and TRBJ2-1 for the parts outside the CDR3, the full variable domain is DGGITQSPKYLFRKEGQNVTLSCEQNLNHDAMYWYRQDPGQGLRLIYYSQIVNDFQKGDIAEGYSVSREKKESFPLTVTSAQKNPTAFYLCASSPLAGVFYNEQFFGPGTRLTVL.